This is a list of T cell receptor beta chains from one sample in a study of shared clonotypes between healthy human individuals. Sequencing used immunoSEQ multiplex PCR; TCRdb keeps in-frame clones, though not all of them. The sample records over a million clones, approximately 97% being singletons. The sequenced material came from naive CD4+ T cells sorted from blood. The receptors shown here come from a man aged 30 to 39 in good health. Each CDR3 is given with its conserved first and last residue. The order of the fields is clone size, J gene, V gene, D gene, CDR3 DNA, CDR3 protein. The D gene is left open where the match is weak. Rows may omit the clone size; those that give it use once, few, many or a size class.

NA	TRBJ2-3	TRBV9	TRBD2	TGTGCCAGCAGCGCCTTAGCGGGGAGGCTCTCAGATACGCAGTATTTT	CASSALAGRLSDTQYF
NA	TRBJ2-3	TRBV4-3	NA	TGCGCCAGCAGCCAAGATGGCCAGGGGCTAGCAGATACGCAGTATTTT	CASSQDGQGLADTQYF
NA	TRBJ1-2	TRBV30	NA	TGTGCCGCTGGGGTAATCTATGGCTACACCTTC	CAAGVIYGYTF
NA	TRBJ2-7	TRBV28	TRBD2	TGTGCCAGCAGGCTAGCGGGACCCTACGAGCAGTACTTC	CASRLAGPYEQYF
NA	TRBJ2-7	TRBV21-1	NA	TGTGCCAGCAGCCCTGTCCGGGACAGAGCCTACGAGCAGTACTTC	CASSPVRDRAYEQYF
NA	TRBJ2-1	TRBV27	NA	TGTGCCAGCAGTTTTCCCCCGGGAAGCTCCTACAATGAGCAGTTCTTC	CASSFPPGSSYNEQFF
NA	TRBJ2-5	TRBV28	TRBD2	TGTGCCAGCAGTTTCAGCTGGCTAGCGGTCGATCACCAAGAGACCCAGTACTTC	CASSFSWLAVDHQETQYF
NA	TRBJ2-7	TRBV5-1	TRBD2	TGCGCCAGCAGCTTGGGTCGTCTAGCGGGTCCCATGGTCGAGCAGTACTTC	CASSLGRLAGPMVEQYF
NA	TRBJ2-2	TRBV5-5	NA	TGTGCCAGCAGCTTGTTCCAGGGTGACACCGGGGAGCTGTTTTTT	CASSLFQGDTGELFF
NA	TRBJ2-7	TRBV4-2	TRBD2	TGTGCCAGCAGTTTTAGCGGGGGGTCCTACGAGCAGTACTTC	CASSFSGGSYEQYF
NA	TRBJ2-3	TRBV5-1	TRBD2	TGCGCCAGCAGCTTACTAGCGGGAGTTGGTAAAGATACGCAGTATTTT	CASSLLAGVGKDTQYF
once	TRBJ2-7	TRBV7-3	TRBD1	TGTGCCAGCAGCTTCTCCGGGACAGGGATCCACGAGCAGTACTTC	CASSFSGTGIHEQYF
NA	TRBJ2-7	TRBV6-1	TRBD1	TGTGCCACCGCCCCGGGACAGACCTACGAGCAGTACTTC	CATAPGQTYEQYF
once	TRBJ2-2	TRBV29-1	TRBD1	TGCAGCGTTGGAGACCAGGGGGCGTACCCCGGGGAGCTGTTTTTT	CSVGDQGAYPGELFF
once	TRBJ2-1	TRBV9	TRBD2	TGTGCCAGCAGCAGAGCTAGCGGGGAAGATCCCTACAATGAGCAGTTCTTC	CASSRASGEDPYNEQFF
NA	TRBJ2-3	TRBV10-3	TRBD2	TGTGCCATCAGAGCGGGACTAGCGGGCACAGATACGCAGTATTTT	CAIRAGLAGTDTQYF